Below, 17 T cell receptor beta chains from the same sample are listed, as sequenced in a study of CD8 T cell repertoires and HIV-1 epitope variants. The table came from immunoSEQ multiplex PCR; TCRdb's copy has only in-frame clones and leaves some out. This sample yields 5,300 or so clones, of which roughly 64% are seen a single time; around 40% belongs to the top ten. For these receptors, no antigen is known. Sample: cultured CD8+ T cells derived from PBMCs. The receptors stem from a male donor with HIV.

In this sample, this clone turned up a few times. The chain carries TRBV30 and TRBJ1-1, with D uncertain. Germline V lookup: CDR1 GTSNPN, CDR2 SVGIG (reference sequence). Trimming took 1 base from V and 8 from J, leaving 11 bases between them. This CDR3 has 12 amino acids. CDR3 bases: TGTGCCTGGAGTGACCAACCTATAGAAGCTTTCTTT. It encodes CAWSDQPIEAFF.

The chain employs TRBV19 and TRBJ1-1; tentatively, D is TRBD1 (5 bases). The V gene's germline CDR1 is LNHDA and CDR2 SQIVND (reference sequence). Trimming left V 5 bases short and J 0 bases short, with 22 bases between. This CDR3 is 18 amino acids long. The CDR3: CASSQGYSRNGMNTEAFF. The DNA of the CDR3 is TGTGCCAGTAGTCAGGGATACAGTCGAAATGGCATGAACACTGAAGCTTTCTTT. Looking up the rest from reference TRBV19 and TRBJ1-1 gives the full variable domain: DGGITQSPKYLFRKEGQNVTLSCEQNLNHDAMYWYRQDPGQGLRLIYYSQIVNDFQKGDIAEGYSVSREKKESFPLTVTSAQKNPTAFYLCASSQGYSRNGMNTEAFFGQGTRLTVV.

The table lists this clone with a few counts. This chain connects TRBV9 to TRBJ2-3, with TRBD1 as a possible D gene (6 bases). Germline CDR1 reads SGDLS; CDR2 reads YYNGEE. The V gene lost 4 bases and the J gene lost 4 bases, with 25 bases spanning the gap. This CDR3 contains 18 residues. The CDR3, as DNA: TGTGCCAGCAGCATGCCCGGTCCCGGACAGATATCTGCAGATACGCAGTATTTT. Translation gives CASSMPGPGQISADTQYF.

This clone was recorded only once. This chain uses TRBV23-1 with TRBJ1-5; D is ambiguous. TRBV23-1 is recorded as an ORF, its role being uncertain. V lost 2 bases to trimming and J lost 7 bases, with 9 bases between them. The CDR3 sequence is 13 residues long. The DNA for the CDR3 is TGCGCCAGCAGTCAACCCTCATTACAGCCCCAGCATTTT. Translating it yields CASSQPSLQPQHF.

The chain couples TRBV28 to TRBJ1-2; D unresolved. The CDR3 consists of 13 residues. Trimming took 2 bases from V and 3 from J, leaving 7 bases between them. Germline CDR1 reads MDHEN; CDR2 reads SYDVKM. The CDR3 DNA follows: TGTGCCAGCAGTTTAACTGCGGACTATGGCTACACCTTC. Its protein product is CASSLTADYGYTF.

V is TRBV4-3 and J is TRBJ1-6; TRBD1 might be the D (5 bases). V was cut by 1 base and J by 9 bases, with 13 bases left in between. The germline V gene has CDR1 LGHNA and CDR2 YSLEER. This CDR3 spans 15 amino acids. The CDR3 DNA follows: TGCGCCAGCAGCCAAGTGTGGCAGGGCAGTTCACCCCTCCACTTT. As protein: CASSQVWQGSSPLHF.

The chain couples TRBV14 to TRBJ2-4, with a tentative D call TRBD1 (6 bases). V was cut by 5 bases and J by 4 bases, with 9 bases left in between. This CDR3 region has 13 residues. Germline V gene data show CDR1 as SGHDN and CDR2 as FVKESK. CDR3 loop: CASSDRSKNIQYF. DNA of the CDR3: TGTGCCAGCAGCGACAGGTCGAAAAACATTCAGTACTTC.

This clone was counted between two and nine times. The chain joins TRBV9 to TRBJ1-1; 7 bases line up with TRBD1. V lost 2 bases, J lost 2 bases, and 6 bases stayed unmatched. CDR1 is SGDLS and CDR2 is YYNGEE in the germline V gene. The length of the CDR3 is 15 residues. The CDR3 spells CASSVDGTVNTEAFF. In nucleotides, the CDR3 is TGTGCCAGCAGCGTCGACGGGACAGTTAACACTGAAGCTTTCTTT.

V and J are TRBV7-3 and TRBJ2-2; the match to TRBD1 covers 7 bases. Germline trimming cut 2 bases from V and 6 bases from J; bases unmatched to any gene: 0. Germline assignment: CDR1 SGHTA and CDR2 FQGTGA. The CDR3 is made up of 13 amino acids. The DNA for the CDR3 is TGTGCCAGCAGCTTAGACAGGGCCGGGGAGCTGTTTTTT. Translating it yields CASSLDRAGELFF.

The chain combines TRBV7-3 with TRBJ2-1; TRBD1 aligns across 8 bases. Germline V CDR1 and CDR2: SGHTA, FQGTGA. The CDR3 is made up of 15 amino acids. Unmatched junction bases numbered 3, after V lost 5 bases and J lost 0 bases. The CDR3 here is CASSAGGSSYNEQFF. As DNA, the CDR3 is TGTGCCAGCAGCGCAGGGGGCAGCTCCTACAATGAGCAGTTCTTC. The full variable domain, its missing parts supplied by reference TRBV7-3 and TRBJ2-1, is GAGVSQTPSNKVTEKGKYVELRCDPISGHTALYWYRQSLGQGPEFLIYFQGTGAADDSGLPNDRFFAVRPEGSVSTLKIQRTERGDSAVYLCASSAGGSSYNEQFFGPGTRLTVL.

The V and J genes are TRBV27 and TRBJ2-1; no clear D. V lost 3 bases, J lost 7 bases, and 7 bases lay in between. In germline, CDR1 is MNHEY, CDR2 SMNVEV (reference sequence). This CDR3 has 12 residues. CDR3 in DNA: TGTGCCAGCAGTTTCAGTAGTAATGAGCAGTTCTTC. This sequence encodes CASSFSSNEQFF.

The rearrangement uses TRBV2 and TRBJ1-5; D may be TRBD1 (6 bases). The CDR3 extends over 15 amino acids. Germline V CDR1 and CDR2: SNHLY, FYNNEI. Trimming took off 8 bases at V and 4 bases at J, with 18 bases between the two ends. The CDR3 spells CASDEGVTLNQPQHF. The CDR3 DNA follows: TGTGCCAGCGATGAGGGGGTCACCCTAAATCAGCCCCAGCATTTT.

The rearrangement links TRBV19 to TRBJ1-1; 9 nucleotides align to TRBD1. V gave up 5 bases and J gave up 3 bases; unmatched junction bases: 13. CDR1 is LNHDA and CDR2 is SQIVND in the germline V gene (reference sequence). The CDR3 contains 17 residues. The CDR3 region is CASSPGQGPYGDTEAFF. CDR3 DNA sequence: TGTGCCAGTAGTCCGGGACAGGGACCATATGGGGACACTGAAGCTTTCTTT.

This clone has just one count. This chain joins TRBV5-6 and TRBJ2-1, with D possibly matching TRBD2 (7 bases). Germline-derived CDR1 and CDR2 are SGHDT and YYEEEE. V gave up 2 bases and J gave up 6 bases, with 9 bases separating them. This CDR3 has 13 residues. CDR3 coding DNA: TGTGCCAGCAGCTTACGGGGGGCCAATGAGCAGTTCTTC. It codes for CASSLRGANEQFF. The full variable domain, completed using reference TRBV5-6 and TRBJ2-1, is DAGVTQSPTHLIKTRGQQVTLRCSPKSGHDTVSWYQQALGQGPQFIFQYYEEEERQRGNFPDRFSGHQFPNYSSELNVNALLLGDSALYLCASSLRGANEQFFGPGTRLTVL.

The chain recombines TRBV6-5 with TRBJ1-2, with 9 bases that match TRBD1. Germline V gene lookup returns CDR1 MNHEY and CDR2 SVGAGI. The length of the CDR3 is 14 residues. Germline trimming cut 5 bases from V and 8 bases from J; bases unmatched to any gene: 9. The CDR3 is CASSVGQGPLGYTF. The CDR3 DNA reads TGTGCCAGCAGTGTTGGACAGGGGCCCTTAGGCTACACCTTC.

The chain carries TRBV10-3 and TRBJ2-3, with unresolved D. The germline V gene has CDR1 ENHRY and CDR2 SYGVKD. Trimming took off 2 bases at V and 4 bases at J, with 7 bases between the two ends. The CDR3 has 13 residues. The CDR3 region is CAISERAADTQYF. The CDR3 nucleotides are TGTGCCATCAGTGAGAGGGCCGCAGATACGCAGTATTTT.

The chain joins TRBV28 to TRBJ2-7, with a weak D call TRBD1 (6 bases). The CDR3 is 14 residues long. Germline values: CDR1 MDHEN, CDR2 SYDVKM. Trimming left V 0 bases short and J 9 bases short, with 15 bases between. The CDR3 nucleotides are TGTGCCAGCAGTTTATGGACAGGTCGTGAGAGGCAGTACTTC. Its protein is CASSLWTGRERQYF.